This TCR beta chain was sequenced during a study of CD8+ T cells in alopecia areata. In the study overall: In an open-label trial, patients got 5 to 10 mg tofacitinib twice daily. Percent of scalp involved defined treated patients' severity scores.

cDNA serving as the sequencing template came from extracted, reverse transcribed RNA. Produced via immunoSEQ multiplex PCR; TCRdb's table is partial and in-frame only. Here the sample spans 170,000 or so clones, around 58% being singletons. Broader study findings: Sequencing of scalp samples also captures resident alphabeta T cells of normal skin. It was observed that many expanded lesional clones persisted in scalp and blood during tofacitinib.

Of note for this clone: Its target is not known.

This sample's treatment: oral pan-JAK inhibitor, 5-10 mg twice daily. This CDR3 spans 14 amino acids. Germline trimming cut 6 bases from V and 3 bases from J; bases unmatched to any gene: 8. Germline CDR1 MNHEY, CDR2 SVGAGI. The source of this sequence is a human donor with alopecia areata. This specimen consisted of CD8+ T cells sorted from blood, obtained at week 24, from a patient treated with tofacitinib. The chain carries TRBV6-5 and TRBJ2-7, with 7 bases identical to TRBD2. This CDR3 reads CASSPVSGLYEQYF. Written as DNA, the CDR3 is TGTGCCAGCAGCCCCGTTAGCGGGCTCTACGAGCAGTACTTC.